The 6 T cell receptor beta chains in this list originate from one sample, sequenced in a study of Ad26.COV2.S vaccination and SARS-CoV-2 variants. Measured with immunoSEQ multiplex PCR; TCRdb has only the in-frame clones, and not every one. In the table there are about 480,000 clones, 87% of which are singletons. Treatment here: some 20 received Ad26.COV2.S at low or high dose, single or two shots; about 5 received placebo; per-sample allocation not given. Day 63 following the first vaccine or placebo injection was when the samples were taken. The source material was peripheral blood, sampled in a trial of Ad26.COV2.S vaccine versus placebo. The origin of the receptors is a person aged 18-60 years who received the Ad26.COV2.S COVID-19 vaccine or a placebo.

This chain joins TRBV7-2 and TRBJ2-7; TRBD2 agrees at 9 bases. Unmatched junction bases numbered 12, after V lost 4 bases and J lost 2 bases. The CDR3 sequence is 17 residues long. Germline CDR1 SGHTA, CDR2 FQGNSA. The CDR3 nucleotides are TGTGCCAGCAGCTCTTGGCGGGAGGGTACTATAGCCTACGAGCAGTACTTC. This gives the protein CASSSWREGTIAYEQYF.

The genes are TRBV13 and TRBJ2-7; TRBD2 aligns across 7 bases. The germline gives CDR1 PRHDT, CDR2 FYEKMQ (reference sequence). Losses at the gene ends were 5 bases for V and 2 bases for J; bases not matched to a gene: 12. The CDR3 consists of 16 residues. The CDR3 DNA follows: TGTGCCAGCAGCCCCCGCCCGGGGGGAGACACCTACGAGCAGTACTTC. Translating it yields CASSPRPGGDTYEQYF.

This clone appeared a single time. Mismatch with germline at one junction end may stem from a read error. The J gene is TRBJ2-5, the V gene TRBV11-2; maybe TRBD2 (5 bases). Germline lookup yields CDR1 SGHAT and CDR2 FQNNGV. The CDR3 runs to 12 residues. The CDR3 DNA reads as TGTGCCAGCAGCTTATCTCGGACTGTCCTCCACTTC. Protein sequence: CASSLSRTVLHF. Drawing the rest from reference TRBV11-2 and TRBJ2-5, the complete variable domain is EAGVAQSPRYKIIEKRQSVAFWCNPISGHATLYWYQQILGQGPKLLIQFQNNGVVDDSQLPKDRFSAERLKGVDSTLKIQPAKLEDSAVYLCASSLSRTVLHFGPGTRLLVL.

This clone was seen just once. The chain is built from TRBV6-2 or TRBV6-3 and TRBJ2-7; the D gene is possibly TRBD1 (6 bases). The CDR3 is 20 amino acids. Trimming removed 2 bases at V and 2 bases at J, with 28 bases between. CDR1 is MNHEY and CDR2 is SVGEGT in the germline V gene. The CDR3 loop is CASSYRQNGVSPGQTYEQYF. The CDR3 DNA follows: TGTGCCAGCAGTTACCGGCAAAACGGGGTGTCTCCGGGACAAACCTACGAGCAGTACTTC.

Only a few counts were recorded for this clone. This rearrangement joins TRBV4-2 to TRBJ1-5; tentatively, D is TRBD1 (5 bases). Trimming shortened V by 0 bases and J by 2 bases, and 11 bases separated the two germline ends. Germline V gene lookup returns CDR1 LGHNA and CDR2 YNFKEQ. The CDR3 has 16 amino acids. The CDR3 sequence: CASSQDAGIGNQPQHF. The CDR3 DNA reads as TGTGCCAGCAGCCAAGATGCAGGGATCGGCAATCAGCCCCAGCATTTT.

The table lists this clone with a few counts. This chain uses TRBV24-1 with TRBJ2-1; the match to TRBD1 covers 7 bases. The CDR3 extends over 14 amino acids. CDR1 is KGHDR and CDR2 is SFDVKD in the germline V gene. Trimming took 7 bases from V and 9 from J; bases not matched to a gene: 11. The CDR3 spells CATRGNDRVSEQFF. The CDR3 region has the DNA TGTGCCACCAGGGGAAACGACAGGGTCAGTGAGCAGTTCTTC.